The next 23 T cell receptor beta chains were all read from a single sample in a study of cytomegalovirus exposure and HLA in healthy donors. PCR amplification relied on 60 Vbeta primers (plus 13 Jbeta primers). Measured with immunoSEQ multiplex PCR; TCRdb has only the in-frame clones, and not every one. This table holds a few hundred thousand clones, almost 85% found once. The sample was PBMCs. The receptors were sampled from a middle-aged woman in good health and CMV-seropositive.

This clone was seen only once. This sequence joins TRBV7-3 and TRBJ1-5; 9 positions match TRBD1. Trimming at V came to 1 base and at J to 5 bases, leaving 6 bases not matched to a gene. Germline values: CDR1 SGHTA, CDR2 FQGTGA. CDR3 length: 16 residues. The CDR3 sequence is CASSLKEGQGYQPQHF. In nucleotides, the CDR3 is TGTGCCAGCAGCTTAAAAGAGGGACAGGGATATCAGCCCCAGCATTTT. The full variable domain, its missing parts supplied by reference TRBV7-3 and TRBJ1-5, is GAGVSQTPSNKVTEKGKYVELRCDPISGHTALYWYRQSLGQGPEFLIYFQGTGAADDSGLPNDRFFAVRPEGSVSTLKIQRTERGDSAVYLCASSLKEGQGYQPQHFGDGTRLSIL.

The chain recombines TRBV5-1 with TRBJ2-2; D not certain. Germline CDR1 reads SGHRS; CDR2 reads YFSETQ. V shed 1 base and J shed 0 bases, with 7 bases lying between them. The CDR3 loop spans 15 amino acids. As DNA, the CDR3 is TGCGCCAGCAGCTTGCAGGTTCCGAACACCGGGGAGCTGTTTTTT. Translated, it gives CASSLQVPNTGELFF. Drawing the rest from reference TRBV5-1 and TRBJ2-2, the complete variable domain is KAGVTQTPRYLIKTRGQQVTLSCSPISGHRSVSWYQQTPGQGLQFLFEYFSETQRNKGNFPGRFSGRQFSNSRSEMNVSTLELGDSALYLCASSLQVPNTGELFFGEGSRLTVL.

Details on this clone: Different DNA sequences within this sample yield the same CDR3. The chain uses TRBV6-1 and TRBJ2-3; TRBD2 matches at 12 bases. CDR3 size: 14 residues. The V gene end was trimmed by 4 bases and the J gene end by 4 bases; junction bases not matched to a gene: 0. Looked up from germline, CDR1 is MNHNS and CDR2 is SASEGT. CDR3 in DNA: TGTGCCAGCAGTGGACTAGCGGGAGCAGATACGCAGTATTTT. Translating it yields CASSGLAGADTQYF.

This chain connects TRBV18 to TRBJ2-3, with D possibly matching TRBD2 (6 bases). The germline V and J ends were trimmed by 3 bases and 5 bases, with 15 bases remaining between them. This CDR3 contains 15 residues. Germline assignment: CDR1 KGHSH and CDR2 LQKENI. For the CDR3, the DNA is TGTGCCAGCTCACCCCCTCCGGGAGCGGTAGATACGCAGTATTTT. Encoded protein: CASSPPPGAVDTQYF.

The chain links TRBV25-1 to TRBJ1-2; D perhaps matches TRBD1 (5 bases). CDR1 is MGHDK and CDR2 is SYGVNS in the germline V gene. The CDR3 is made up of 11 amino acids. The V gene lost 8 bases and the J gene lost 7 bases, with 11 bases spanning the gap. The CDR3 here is CASRRGFGYTF. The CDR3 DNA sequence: TGTGCCAGCCGGCGGGGGTTTGGCTACACCTTC.

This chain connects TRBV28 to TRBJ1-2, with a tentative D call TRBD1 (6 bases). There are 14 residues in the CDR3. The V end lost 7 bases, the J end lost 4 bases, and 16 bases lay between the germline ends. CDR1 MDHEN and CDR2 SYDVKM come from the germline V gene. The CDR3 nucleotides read TGTGCCAGCAATCGCTCAGGACAGCTCTATGGCTACACCTTC. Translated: CASNRSGQLYGYTF.

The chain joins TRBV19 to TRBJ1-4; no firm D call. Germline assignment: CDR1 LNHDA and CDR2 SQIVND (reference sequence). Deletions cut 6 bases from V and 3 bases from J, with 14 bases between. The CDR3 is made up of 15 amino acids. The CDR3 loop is CASRTRSSANEKLFF. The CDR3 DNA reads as TGTGCCAGTAGGACCAGGTCCTCGGCTAATGAAAAACTGTTTTTT.

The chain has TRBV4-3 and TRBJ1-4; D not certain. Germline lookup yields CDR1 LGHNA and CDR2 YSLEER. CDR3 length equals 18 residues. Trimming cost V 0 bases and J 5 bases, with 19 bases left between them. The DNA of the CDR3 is TGCGCCAGCAGCCAAGATGTAGTGAGGGCGGCGGTGAATGAAAAACTGTTTTTT. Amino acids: CASSQDVVRAAVNEKLFF.

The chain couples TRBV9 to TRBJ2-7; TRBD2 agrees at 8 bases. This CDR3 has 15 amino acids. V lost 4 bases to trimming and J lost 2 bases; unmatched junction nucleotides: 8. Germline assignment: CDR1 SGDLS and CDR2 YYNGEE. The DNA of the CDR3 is TGTGCCAGCAGCCCCCGGGAGGGGCGACCCTACGAGCAGTACTTC. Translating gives CASSPREGRPYEQYF.

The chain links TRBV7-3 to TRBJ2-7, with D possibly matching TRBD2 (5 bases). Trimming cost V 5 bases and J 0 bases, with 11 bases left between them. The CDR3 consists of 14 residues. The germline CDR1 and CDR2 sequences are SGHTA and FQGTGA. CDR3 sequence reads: CASSPVGSSYEQYF. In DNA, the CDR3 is TGTGCCAGCAGCCCGGTAGGGAGCTCCTACGAGCAGTACTTC. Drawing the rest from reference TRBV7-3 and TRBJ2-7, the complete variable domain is GAGVSQTPSNKVTEKGKYVELRCDPISGHTALYWYRQSLGQGPEFLIYFQGTGAADDSGLPNDRFFAVRPEGSVSTLKIQRTERGDSAVYLCASSPVGSSYEQYFGPGTRLTVT.

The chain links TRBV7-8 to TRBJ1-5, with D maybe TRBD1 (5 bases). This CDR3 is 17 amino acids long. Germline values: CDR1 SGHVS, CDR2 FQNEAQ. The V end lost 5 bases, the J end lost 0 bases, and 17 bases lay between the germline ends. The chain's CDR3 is CASSASGTGDSNQPQHF. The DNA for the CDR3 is TGTGCCAGCAGCGCGTCGGGGACGGGGGATAGCAATCAGCCCCAGCATTTT.

CDR3 loop: CASSATGSSEAFF. In DNA form, the CDR3 reads TGTGCCAGCAGCGCGACAGGGAGTTCTGAAGCTTTCTTT. The chain links TRBV9 to TRBJ1-1, with 7 bases fitting TRBD1. Losses at the gene ends were 3 bases for V and 6 bases for J; bases not matched to a gene: 5. The germline gives CDR1 SGDLS, CDR2 YYNGEE. The CDR3 consists of 13 residues.

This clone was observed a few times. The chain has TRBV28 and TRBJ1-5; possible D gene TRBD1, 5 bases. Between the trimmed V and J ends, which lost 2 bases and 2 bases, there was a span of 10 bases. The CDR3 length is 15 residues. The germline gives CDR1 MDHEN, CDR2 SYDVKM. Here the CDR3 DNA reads TGTGCCAGCAGTTTAGGCTCGGGGGGCAATCAGCCCCAGCATTTT. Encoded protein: CASSLGSGGNQPQHF. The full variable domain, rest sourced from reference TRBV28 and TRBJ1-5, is DVKVTQSSRYLVKRTGEKVFLECVQDMDHENMFWYRQDPGLGLRLIYFSYDVKMKEKGDIPEGYSVSREKKERFSLILESASTNQTSMYLCASSLGSGGNQPQHFGDGTRLSIL.

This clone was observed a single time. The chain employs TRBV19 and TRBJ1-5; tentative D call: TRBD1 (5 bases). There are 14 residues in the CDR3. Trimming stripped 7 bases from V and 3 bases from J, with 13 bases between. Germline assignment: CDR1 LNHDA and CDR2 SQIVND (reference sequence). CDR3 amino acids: CASISGHSNQPQHF. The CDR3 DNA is TGTGCCAGTATTTCAGGACACTCCAATCAGCCCCAGCATTTT.

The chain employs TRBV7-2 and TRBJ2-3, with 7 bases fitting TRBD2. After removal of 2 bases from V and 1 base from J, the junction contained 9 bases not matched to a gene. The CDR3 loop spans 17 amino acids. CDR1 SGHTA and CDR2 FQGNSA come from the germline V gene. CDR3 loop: CASSLTSAGPGTDTQYF. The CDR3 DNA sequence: TGTGCCAGCAGCTTAACTAGCGCCGGCCCTGGCACAGATACGCAGTATTTT.

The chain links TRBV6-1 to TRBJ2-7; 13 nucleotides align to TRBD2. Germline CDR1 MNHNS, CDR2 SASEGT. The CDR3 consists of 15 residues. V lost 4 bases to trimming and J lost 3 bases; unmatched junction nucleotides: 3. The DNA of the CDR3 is TGTGCCAGCAGTGGCGGGACTAGCGGGGACTACGAGCAGTACTTC. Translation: CASSGGTSGDYEQYF.

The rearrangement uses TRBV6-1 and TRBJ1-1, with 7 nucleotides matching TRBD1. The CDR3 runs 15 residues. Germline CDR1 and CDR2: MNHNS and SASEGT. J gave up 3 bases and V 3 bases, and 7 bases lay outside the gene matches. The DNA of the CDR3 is TGTGCCAGCAGTGAGGGGAGGCAGGGGGACACTGAAGCTTTCTTT. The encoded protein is CASSEGRQGDTEAFF.

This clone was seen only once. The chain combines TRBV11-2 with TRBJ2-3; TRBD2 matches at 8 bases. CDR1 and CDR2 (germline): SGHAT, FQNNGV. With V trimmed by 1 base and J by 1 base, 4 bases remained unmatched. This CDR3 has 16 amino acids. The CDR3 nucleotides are TGTGCCAGCAGCTTAGGGTTGCGGGAGGGCACAGATACGCAGTATTTT. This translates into CASSLGLREGTDTQYF.

CDR3 DNA: TGTGCCAGCGGGGGACAGTTCAATCAGCCCCAGCATTTT. Translating gives CASGGQFNQPQHF. V and J are TRBV27 and TRBJ1-5, with 7 bases lining up with TRBD1. Germline V gene sequence: CDR1 MNHEY, CDR2 SMNVEV (reference sequence). The trim removed 8 bases at V and 3 bases at J, leaving 4 bases unmatched. This CDR3 spans 13 amino acids.

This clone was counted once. CDR3 sequence: CASSIDGRVGGYTF. For the CDR3, the DNA is TGTGCCAGTAGTATCGATGGCAGGGTGGGAGGCTACACCTTC. The chain is built from TRBV19 and TRBJ1-2, with D possibly TRBD1 on 5 matching bases. The CDR3 runs to 14 residues. The V and J ends lost 3 bases and 8 bases respectively, with 16 bases between them. CDR1 LNHDA and CDR2 SQIVND come from the germline V gene (reference sequence).

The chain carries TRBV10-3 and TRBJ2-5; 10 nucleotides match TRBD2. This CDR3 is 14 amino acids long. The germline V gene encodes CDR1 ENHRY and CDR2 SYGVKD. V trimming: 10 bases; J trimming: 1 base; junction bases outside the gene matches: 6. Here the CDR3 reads CATRGTSAQETQYF. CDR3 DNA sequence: TGTGCCACCAGAGGGACTAGCGCCCAAGAGACCCAGTACTTC.

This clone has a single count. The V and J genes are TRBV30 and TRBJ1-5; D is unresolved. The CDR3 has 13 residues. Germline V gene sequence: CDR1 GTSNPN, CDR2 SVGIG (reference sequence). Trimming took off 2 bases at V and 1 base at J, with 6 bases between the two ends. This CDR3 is CAWSRGSNQPQHF. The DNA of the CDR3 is TGTGCCTGGAGTAGAGGAAGCAATCAGCCCCAGCATTTT.

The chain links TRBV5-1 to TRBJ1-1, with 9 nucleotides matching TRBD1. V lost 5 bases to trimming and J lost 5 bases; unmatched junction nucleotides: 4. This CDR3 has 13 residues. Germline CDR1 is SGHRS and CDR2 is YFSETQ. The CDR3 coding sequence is TGCGCCAGCAGTCAGGACAGGGGAACTGAAGCTTTCTTT. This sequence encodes CASSQDRGTEAFF.